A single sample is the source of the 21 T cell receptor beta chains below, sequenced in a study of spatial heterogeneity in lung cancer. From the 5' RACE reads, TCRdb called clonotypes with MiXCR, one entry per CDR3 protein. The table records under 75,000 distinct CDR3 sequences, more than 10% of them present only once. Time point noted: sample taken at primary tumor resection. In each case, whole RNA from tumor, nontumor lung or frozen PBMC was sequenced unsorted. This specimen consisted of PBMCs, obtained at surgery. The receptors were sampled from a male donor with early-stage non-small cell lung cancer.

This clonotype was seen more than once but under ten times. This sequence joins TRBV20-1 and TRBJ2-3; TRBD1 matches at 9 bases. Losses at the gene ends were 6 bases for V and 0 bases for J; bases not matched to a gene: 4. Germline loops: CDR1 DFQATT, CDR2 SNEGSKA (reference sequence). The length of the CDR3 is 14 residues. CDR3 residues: CSASGTGSTDTQYF. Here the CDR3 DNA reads TGCAGTGCGTCCGGGACAGGGAGCACAGATACGCAGTATTTT.

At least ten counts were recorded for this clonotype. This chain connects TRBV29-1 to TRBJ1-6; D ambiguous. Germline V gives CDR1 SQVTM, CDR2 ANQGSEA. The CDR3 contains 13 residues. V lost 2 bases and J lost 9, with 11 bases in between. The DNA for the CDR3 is TGCAGCGTTGAAACAAGTGGAGGTTCACCCCTCCACTTT. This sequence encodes CSVETSGGSPLHF.

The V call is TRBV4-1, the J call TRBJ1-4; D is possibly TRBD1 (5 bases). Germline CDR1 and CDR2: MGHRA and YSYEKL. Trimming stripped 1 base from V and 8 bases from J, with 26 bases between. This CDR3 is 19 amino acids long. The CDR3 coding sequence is TGCGCCAGCAGCCAAGTGGCCCAGGGATACGACGTTGAAGGAGAAAAACTGTTTTTT. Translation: CASSQVAQGYDVEGEKLFF.

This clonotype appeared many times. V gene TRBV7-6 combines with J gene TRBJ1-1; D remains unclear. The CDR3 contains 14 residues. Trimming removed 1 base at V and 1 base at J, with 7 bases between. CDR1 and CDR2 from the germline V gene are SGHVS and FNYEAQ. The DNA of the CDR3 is TGTGCCAGCAGCTTAGGCGGAGGGAACACTGAAGCTTTCTTT. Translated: CASSLGGGNTEAFF.

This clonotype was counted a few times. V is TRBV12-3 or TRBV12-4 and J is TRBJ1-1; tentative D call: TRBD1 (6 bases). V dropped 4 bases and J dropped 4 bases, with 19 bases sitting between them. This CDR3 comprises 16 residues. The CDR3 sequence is CASSSGQPTSGTEAFF. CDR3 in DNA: TGTGCCAGCAGTTCTGGACAGCCTACCTCGGGCACTGAAGCTTTCTTT.

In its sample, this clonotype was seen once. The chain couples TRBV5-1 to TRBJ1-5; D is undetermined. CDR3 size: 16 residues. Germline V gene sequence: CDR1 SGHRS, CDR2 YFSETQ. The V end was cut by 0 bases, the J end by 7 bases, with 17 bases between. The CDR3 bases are TGCGCCAGCAGCTTGGATCGCCCCGGCGGTGACCAGCCCCAGCATTTT. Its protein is CASSLDRPGGDQPQHF.

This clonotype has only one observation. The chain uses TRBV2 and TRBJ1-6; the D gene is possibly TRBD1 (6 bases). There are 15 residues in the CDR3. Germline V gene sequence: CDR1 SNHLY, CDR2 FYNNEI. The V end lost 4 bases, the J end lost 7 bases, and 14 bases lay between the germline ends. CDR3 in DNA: TGTGCCAGCAGTGGGGACACACCTGGGAATTCACCCCTCCACTTT. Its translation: CASSGDTPGNSPLHF.

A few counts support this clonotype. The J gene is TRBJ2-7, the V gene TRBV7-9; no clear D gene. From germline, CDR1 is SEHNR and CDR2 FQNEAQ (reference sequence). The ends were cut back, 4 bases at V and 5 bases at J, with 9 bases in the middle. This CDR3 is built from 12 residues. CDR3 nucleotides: TGTGCCAGCAGCTCCCCCCCAAACGAGCAGTACTTC. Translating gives CASSSPPNEQYF.

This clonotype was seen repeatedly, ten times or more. The CDR3 coding sequence is TGTGCCAGCAGTGAAGGCCCTAGGCAGCCCCAGCATTTT. This encodes CASSEGPRQPQHF. The V gene is TRBV6-1, the J gene TRBJ1-5; no firm D call. Per the germline V gene, CDR1 is MNHNS and CDR2 is SASEGT. CDR3 length equals 13 residues. V was trimmed by 1 base and J by 7 bases, leaving 8 bases between them.

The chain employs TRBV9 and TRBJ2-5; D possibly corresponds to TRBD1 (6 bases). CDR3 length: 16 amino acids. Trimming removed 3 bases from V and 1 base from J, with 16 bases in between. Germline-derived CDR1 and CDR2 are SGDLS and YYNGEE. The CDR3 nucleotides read TGTGCCAGCAGCGCGGCCGCTGGACAGTCCCAAGAGACCCAGTACTTC. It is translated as CASSAAAGQSQETQYF.

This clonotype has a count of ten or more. The CDR3 spells CSATRQGPSYEQYF. The DNA for the CDR3 is TGCAGCGCCACTCGACAGGGCCCTTCCTACGAGCAGTACTTC. V is TRBV29-1 and J is TRBJ2-7; TRBD1 agrees at 7 bases. Germline CDR1 SQVTM, CDR2 ANQGSEA. CDR3 length: 14 amino acids. J gave up 1 base and V 7 bases, and 10 bases lay outside the gene matches.

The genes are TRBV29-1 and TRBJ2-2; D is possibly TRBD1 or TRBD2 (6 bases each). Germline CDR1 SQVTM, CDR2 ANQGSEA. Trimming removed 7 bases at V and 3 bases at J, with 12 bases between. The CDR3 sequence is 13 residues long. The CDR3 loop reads CSGGAAHTGELFF. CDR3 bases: TGCAGCGGGGGGGCGGCCCACACCGGGGAGCTGTTTTTT.

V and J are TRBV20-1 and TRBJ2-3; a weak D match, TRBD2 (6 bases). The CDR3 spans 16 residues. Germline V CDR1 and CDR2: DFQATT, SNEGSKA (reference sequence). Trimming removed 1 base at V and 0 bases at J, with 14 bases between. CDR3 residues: CSARAHWAGSTDTQYF. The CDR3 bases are TGCAGTGCTAGAGCCCACTGGGCGGGAAGCACAGATACGCAGTATTTT.

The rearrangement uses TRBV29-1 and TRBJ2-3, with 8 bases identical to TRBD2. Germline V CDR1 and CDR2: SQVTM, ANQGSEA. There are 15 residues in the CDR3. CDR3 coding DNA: TGCAACGGGCGGCCTCATAGCGGGAACACAGATACGCAGTATTTT. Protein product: CNGRPHSGNTDTQYF.

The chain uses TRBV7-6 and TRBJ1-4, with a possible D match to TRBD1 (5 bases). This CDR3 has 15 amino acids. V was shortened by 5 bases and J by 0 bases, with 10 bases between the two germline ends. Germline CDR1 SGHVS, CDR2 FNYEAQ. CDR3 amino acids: CASSETGATNEKLFF. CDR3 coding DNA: TGTGCCAGCAGCGAGACGGGGGCAACTAATGAAAAACTGTTTTTT.

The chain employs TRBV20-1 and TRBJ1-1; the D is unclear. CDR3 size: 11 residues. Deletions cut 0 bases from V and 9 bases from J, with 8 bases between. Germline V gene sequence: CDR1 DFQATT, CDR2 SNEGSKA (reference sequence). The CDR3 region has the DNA TGCAGTGCTAGAGATTTGGAGCAAGCTTTCTTT. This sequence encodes CSARDLEQAFF.

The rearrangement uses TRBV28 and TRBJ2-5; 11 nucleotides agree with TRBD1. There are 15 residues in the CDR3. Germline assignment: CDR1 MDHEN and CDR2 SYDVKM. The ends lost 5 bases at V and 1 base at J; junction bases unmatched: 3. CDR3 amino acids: CASSAGTGGQETQYF. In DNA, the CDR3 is TGTGCCAGCAGTGCCGGGACAGGGGGCCAAGAGACCCAGTACTTC.

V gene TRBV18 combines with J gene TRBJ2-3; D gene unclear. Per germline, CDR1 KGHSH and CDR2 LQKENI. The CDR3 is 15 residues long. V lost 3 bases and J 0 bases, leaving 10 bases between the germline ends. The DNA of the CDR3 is TGTGCCAGCTCACCGTACGATTCTAGCACAGATACGCAGTATTTT. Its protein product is CASSPYDSSTDTQYF. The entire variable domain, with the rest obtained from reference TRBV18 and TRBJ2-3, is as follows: NAGVMQNPRHLVRRRGQEARLRCSPMKGHSHVYWYRQLPEEGLKFMVYLQKENIIDESGMPKERFSAEFPKEGPSILRIQQVVRGDSAAYFCASSPYDSSTDTQYFGPGTRLTVL.

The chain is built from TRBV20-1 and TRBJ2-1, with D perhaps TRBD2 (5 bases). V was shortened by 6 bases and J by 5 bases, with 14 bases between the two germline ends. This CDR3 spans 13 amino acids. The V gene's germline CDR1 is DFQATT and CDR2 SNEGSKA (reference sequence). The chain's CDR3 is CSAQPGFNNEQFF. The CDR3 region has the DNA TGCAGTGCGCAACCGGGATTCAACAATGAGCAGTTCTTC.

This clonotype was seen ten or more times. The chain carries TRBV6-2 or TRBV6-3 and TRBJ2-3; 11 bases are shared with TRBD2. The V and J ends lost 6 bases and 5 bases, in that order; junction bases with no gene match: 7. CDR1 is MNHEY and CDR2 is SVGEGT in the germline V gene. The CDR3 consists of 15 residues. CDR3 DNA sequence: TGTGCCAGCAGACAGGGACTAGCGGCAGTAGATACGCAGTATTTT. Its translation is CASRQGLAAVDTQYF.

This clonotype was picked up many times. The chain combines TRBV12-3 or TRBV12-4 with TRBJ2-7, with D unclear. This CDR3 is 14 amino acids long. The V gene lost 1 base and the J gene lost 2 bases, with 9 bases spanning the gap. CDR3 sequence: CASSLVDGTYEQYF. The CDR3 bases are TGTGCCAGCAGTTTAGTCGACGGAACCTACGAGCAGTACTTC.